This T cell receptor (beta chain) was recovered during a study of cytomegalovirus exposure and HLA in healthy donors. Overall study: Tens of millions of unique TCRs from HLA-typed donors were held in an early release of data.

Likely unrecorded immune exposures existed in these nominally healthy donors. CDR1 is MNHNY and CDR2 is SVGAGI in the germline V gene (reference sequence). This CDR3 is built from 15 residues. Trimming shortened V by 2 bases and J by 1 base, and 11 bases separated the two germline ends. PCR amplification relied on 60 Vbeta primers (plus 13 Jbeta primers). Measured with immunoSEQ multiplex PCR; TCRdb has only the in-frame clones, and not every one. Among approximately 190,000 clones, about 80% were seen once, and the ten largest hold about 14%. This chain links TRBV6-6 with TRBJ1-1, with no clear D. Sequencing used PBMCs. The clonotype was recovered from a woman aged 25 to 45 in good health and CMV-seropositive. The DNA for the CDR3 is TGTGCCAGCAGTTACCCCCTGACTTGGAACACTGAAGCTTTCTTT. It encodes CASSYPLTWNTEAFF.